The 5 T cell receptor beta chains given below trace back to one sample, sequenced in a study of shared clonotypes between healthy human individuals. TCRdb's copy holds only in-frame clones and misses some; the assay was immunoSEQ multiplex PCR. The profile shows over a million clones, around 78% of them singletons. The sequenced sample was memory CD4+ T cells from PBMCs. Subset given: CD45RA-negative fraction. Receptors originate from a man between 18 and 35 years old in good health. Some clones in this sample may be carry-over from other donors' samples.

The rearrangement links TRBV28 to TRBJ1-3; 7 bases are shared with TRBD1. After removal of 1 base from V and 0 bases from J, the junction contained 9 bases not matched to a gene. The length of the CDR3 is 18 residues. Germline CDR1 and CDR2: MDHEN and SYDVKM. This CDR3 reads CASSLFGQVPRSGNTIYF. The CDR3, as DNA: TGTGCCAGCAGTTTATTCGGACAGGTTCCCCGCTCTGGAAACACCATATATTTT.

CDR3 loop: CASSLGQPRGGLFF. The CDR3, as DNA: TGTGCCAGCAGTTTAGGACAACCTAGGGGTGGACTGTTTTTT. The chain recombines TRBV28 with TRBJ1-4; D may be TRBD1 (5 bases). Trimming removed 2 bases at V and 13 bases at J, with 17 bases between. The length of the CDR3 is 14 residues. Germline V CDR1 and CDR2: MDHEN, SYDVKM.

The chain carries TRBV11-1 and TRBJ2-7; 8 bases fit TRBD1. Germline V CDR1 and CDR2: SGHAT, FQDESV (reference sequence). The V segment lost 5 bases and the J segment 6 bases; nucleotides outside the gene matches: 0. The CDR3 sequence is 11 residues long. The CDR3 reads CASSTGGEQYF. In nucleotides, the CDR3 is TGTGCCAGCAGCACAGGGGGCGAGCAGTACTTC.

The chain joins TRBV14 to TRBJ2-1, with a weak D call TRBD2 (6 bases). The germline V and J ends were trimmed by 0 bases and 4 bases, with 22 bases remaining between them. The germline V gene has CDR1 SGHDN and CDR2 FVKESK. The CDR3 is 19 amino acids. The CDR3, as DNA: TGTGCCAGCAGCCAAGATCCTGAGGGAACCTGGCGGGGTTACAATGAGCAGTTCTTC. Translating gives CASSQDPEGTWRGYNEQFF.

This clone was observed a few times. This chain joins TRBV5-1 and TRBJ2-1; the match to TRBD1 covers 11 bases. The CDR3 consists of 15 residues. Germline values: CDR1 SGHRS, CDR2 YFSETQ. Trimming at V came to 5 bases and at J to 6 bases, leaving 7 bases not matched to a gene. In DNA, the CDR3 is TGCGCCAGCAGTCCGGGACAGGGGGACTCCAATGAGCAGTTCTTC. The encoded protein is CASSPGQGDSNEQFF.